This TCR beta chain was retrieved from a study of T-cell memory formation after mild COVID-19. Findings and caveats of the study: Memory sampled before infection contained some responding clones, suggesting cross-reactive memory joined. While clones contracting from day 15 to 85 were balanced between CD4 and CD8, later expanders leaned CD4+. CD8+ contracting clones occupied EMRA, while CD4+ ones occupied mainly CM and EM. Second-wave clones peaking on day 37 lacked confirmed SARS-CoV-2 specificity.

In this sample, this clonotype turned up a few times. Its matching antigen is unknown. TCRdb fed the 5' RACE reads into MiXCR, producing one record per CDR3 protein. This table holds some 130,000 distinct CDR3 sequences, approximately 5.9% found once. The CDR3 has 14 residues. The V and J ends lost 3 bases and 6 bases, in that order; junction bases with no gene match: 8. In germline, CDR1 is SGDLS, CDR2 YYNGEE. The TCR was taken from an adult woman who had mild COVID-19 (a few samples of this study predate the infection). Cell type and time point are not known. The chain is built from TRBV9 and TRBJ1-2, with TRBD1 matching over 7 bases. The sequenced material came from PBMCs or a T cell subset sorted from them (not recorded which). This CDR3 reads CASSANRGWNGYTF. The CDR3 nucleotides are TGTGCCAGCAGCGCGAACAGGGGCTGGAATGGCTACACCTTC.